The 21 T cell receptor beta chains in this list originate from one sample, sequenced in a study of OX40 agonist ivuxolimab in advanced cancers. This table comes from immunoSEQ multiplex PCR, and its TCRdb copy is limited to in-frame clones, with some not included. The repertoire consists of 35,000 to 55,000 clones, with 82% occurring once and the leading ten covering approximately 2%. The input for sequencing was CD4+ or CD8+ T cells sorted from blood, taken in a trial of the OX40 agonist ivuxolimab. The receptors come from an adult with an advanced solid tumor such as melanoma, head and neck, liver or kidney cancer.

The CDR3 loop reads CASRHGGGELFF. The CDR3 DNA reads TGTGCCAGCAGACATGGGGGCGGGGAGCTGTTTTTT. The rearrangement joins TRBV6-5 to TRBJ2-2, with D possibly being TRBD1 or TRBD2 (5 bases each). The CDR3 spans 12 residues. Trimming stripped 6 bases from V and 7 bases from J, with 9 bases between. Germline loops: CDR1 MNHEY, CDR2 SVGAGI.

Written as DNA, the CDR3 is TGTGCCAGCAGTTTGCTGCCTAGCGGGGGTTACAATGAGCAGTTCTTC. Translated, it gives CASSLLPSGGYNEQFF. The V gene is TRBV27, the J gene TRBJ2-1; TRBD2 aligns across 10 bases. This CDR3 is built from 16 residues. In germline, CDR1 is MNHEY, CDR2 SMNVEV (reference sequence). V shed 3 bases and J 4 bases; nucleotides not matched to a gene: 6.

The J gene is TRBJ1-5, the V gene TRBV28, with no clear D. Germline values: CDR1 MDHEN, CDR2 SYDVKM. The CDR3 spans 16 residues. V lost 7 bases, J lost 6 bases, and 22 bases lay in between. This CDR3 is CASTLGETAQFQPQHF. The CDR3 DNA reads TGTGCCAGCACCTTAGGTGAGACGGCTCAGTTTCAGCCCCAGCATTTT.

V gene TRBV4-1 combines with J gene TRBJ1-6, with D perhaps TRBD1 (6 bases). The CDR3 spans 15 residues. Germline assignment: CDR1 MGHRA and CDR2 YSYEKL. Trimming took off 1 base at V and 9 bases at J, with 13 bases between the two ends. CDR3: CASSQGTDPLSPLHF. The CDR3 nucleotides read TGCGCCAGCAGCCAAGGGACAGATCCCCTTTCACCCCTCCACTTT.

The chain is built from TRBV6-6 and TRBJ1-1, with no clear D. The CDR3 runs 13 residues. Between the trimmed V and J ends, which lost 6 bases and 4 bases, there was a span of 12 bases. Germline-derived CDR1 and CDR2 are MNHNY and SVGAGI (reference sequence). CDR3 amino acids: CASSIDRGTEAFF. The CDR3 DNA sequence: TGTGCCAGCAGCATCGACCGGGGCACTGAAGCTTTCTTT.

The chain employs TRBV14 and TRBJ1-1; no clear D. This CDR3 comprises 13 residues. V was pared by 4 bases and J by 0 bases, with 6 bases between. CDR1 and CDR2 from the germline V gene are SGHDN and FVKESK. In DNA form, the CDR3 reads TGTGCCAGCAGCCCTTATATGAACACTGAAGCTTTCTTT. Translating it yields CASSPYMNTEAFF.

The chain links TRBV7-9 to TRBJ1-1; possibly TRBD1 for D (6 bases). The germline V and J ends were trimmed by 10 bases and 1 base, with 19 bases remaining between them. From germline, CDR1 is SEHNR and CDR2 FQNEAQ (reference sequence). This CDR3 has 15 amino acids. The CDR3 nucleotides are TGTGCCACCGATATCAGGACAGATTCGAACACTGAAGCTTTCTTT. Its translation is CATDIRTDSNTEAFF.

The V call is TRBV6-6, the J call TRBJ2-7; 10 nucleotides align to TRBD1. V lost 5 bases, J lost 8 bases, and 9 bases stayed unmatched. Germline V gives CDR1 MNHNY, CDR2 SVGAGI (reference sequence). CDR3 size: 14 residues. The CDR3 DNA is TGTGCCAGCAGTCCGGGACAGGGGATACGCAAGCAGTACTTC. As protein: CASSPGQGIRKQYF.

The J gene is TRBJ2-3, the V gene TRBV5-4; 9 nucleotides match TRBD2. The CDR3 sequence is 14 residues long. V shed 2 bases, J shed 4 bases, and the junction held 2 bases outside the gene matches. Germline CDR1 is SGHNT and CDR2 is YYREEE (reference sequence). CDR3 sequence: CASSLAGGADTQYF. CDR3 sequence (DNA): TGTGCCAGCAGCTTAGCGGGGGGAGCAGATACGCAGTATTTT.

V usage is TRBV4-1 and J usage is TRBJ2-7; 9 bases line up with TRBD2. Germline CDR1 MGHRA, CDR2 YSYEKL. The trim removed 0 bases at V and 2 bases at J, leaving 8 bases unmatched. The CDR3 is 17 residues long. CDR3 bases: TGCGCCAGCAGCCAAGACCCTTTAGCGGGAGCCCCCTACGAGCAGTACTTC. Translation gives CASSQDPLAGAPYEQYF.

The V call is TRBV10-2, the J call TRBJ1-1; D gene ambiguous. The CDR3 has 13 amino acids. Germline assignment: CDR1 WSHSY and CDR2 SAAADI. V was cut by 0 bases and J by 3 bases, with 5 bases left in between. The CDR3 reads CASSESSYTEAFF. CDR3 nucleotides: TGCGCCAGCAGTGAGTCAAGTTACACTGAAGCTTTCTTT.

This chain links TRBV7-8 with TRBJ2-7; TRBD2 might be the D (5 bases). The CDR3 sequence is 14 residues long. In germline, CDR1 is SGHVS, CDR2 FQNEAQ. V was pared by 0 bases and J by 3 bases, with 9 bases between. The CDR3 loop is CASSLAGVLYEQYF. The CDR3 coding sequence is TGTGCCAGCAGCTTAGCGGGAGTACTCTACGAGCAGTACTTC.

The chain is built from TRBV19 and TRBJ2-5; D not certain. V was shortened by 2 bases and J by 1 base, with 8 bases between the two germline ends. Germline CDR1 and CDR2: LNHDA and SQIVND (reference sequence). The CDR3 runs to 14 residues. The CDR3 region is CASSISPSQETQYF. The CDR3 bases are TGTGCCAGTAGTATATCTCCAAGCCAAGAGACCCAGTACTTC.

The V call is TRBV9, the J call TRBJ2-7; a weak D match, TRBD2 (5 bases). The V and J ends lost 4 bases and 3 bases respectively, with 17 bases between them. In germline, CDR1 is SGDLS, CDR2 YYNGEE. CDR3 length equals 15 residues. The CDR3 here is CASSYEASPDYEQYF. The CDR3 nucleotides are TGTGCCAGCAGCTATGAGGCTAGCCCGGACTACGAGCAGTACTTC.

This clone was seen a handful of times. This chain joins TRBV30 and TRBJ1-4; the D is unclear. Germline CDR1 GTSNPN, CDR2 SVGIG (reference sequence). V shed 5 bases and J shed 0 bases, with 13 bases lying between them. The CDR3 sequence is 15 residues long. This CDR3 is CAWAGGSATNEKLFF. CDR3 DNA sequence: TGTGCCTGGGCAGGCGGCAGCGCAACTAATGAAAAACTGTTTTTT.

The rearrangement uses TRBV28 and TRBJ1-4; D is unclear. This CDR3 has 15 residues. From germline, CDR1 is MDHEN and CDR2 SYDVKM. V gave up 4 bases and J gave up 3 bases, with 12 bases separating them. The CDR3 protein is CASSSAGSANEKLFF. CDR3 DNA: TGTGCCAGCAGTTCCGCGGGGTCGGCTAATGAAAAACTGTTTTTT.

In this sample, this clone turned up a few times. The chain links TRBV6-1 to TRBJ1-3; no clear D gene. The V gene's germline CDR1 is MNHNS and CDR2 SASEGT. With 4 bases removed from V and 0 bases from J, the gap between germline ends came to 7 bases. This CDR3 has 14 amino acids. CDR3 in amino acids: CASSGQISGNTIYF. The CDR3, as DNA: TGTGCCAGCAGTGGGCAGATCTCTGGAAACACCATATATTTT.

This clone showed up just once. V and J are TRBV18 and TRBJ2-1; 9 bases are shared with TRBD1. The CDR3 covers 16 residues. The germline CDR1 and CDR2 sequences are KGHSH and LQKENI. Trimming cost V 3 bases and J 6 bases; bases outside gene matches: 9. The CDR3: CASSPLGTGLGNEQFF. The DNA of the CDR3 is TGTGCCAGCTCACCGCTAGGGACAGGGTTGGGCAATGAGCAGTTCTTC. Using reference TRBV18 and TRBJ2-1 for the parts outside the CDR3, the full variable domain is NAGVMQNPRHLVRRRGQEARLRCSPMKGHSHVYWYRQLPEEGLKFMVYLQKENIIDESGMPKERFSAEFPKEGPSILRIQQVVRGDSAAYFCASSPLGTGLGNEQFFGPGTRLTVL.

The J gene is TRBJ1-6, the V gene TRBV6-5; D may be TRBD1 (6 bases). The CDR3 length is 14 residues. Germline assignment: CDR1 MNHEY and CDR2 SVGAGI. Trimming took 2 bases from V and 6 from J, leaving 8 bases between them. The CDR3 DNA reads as TGTGCCAGCAGTTACCAGGGGCTTAATTCACCCCTCCACTTT. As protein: CASSYQGLNSPLHF.

CDR3 DNA: TGCGCCAGCAGTGAGGACAGGGTTCTGAATGAGCAGTTCTTC. Amino acid sequence: CASSEDRVLNEQFF. J is TRBJ2-1 and V is TRBV10-1; TRBD1 agrees at 7 bases. CDR1 is WNHNN and CDR2 is SYGVQD in the germline V gene (reference sequence). CDR3 length: 14 residues. Trimming at V came to 2 bases and at J to 7 bases, leaving 5 bases not matched to a gene.

This CDR3 is CASSYPGQRISGYTF. For the CDR3, the DNA is TGTGCCAGCAGTTACCCGGGACAGCGTATCTCTGGCTACACCTTC. The J gene is TRBJ1-2, the V gene TRBV6-5; 7 bases are a match to TRBD1. J gave up 7 bases and V 2 bases, and 10 bases lay outside the gene matches. The CDR3 spans 15 residues. The germline CDR1 and CDR2 sequences are MNHEY and SVGAGI.